The clone carrying this T cell receptor (beta chain) has at least ten counts. This CDR3 has 13 amino acids. Trimming removed 3 bases from V and 4 bases from J, with 9 bases in between. The germline V gene has CDR1 KGHSH and CDR2 LQKENI. This sample was taken from a study of low-dose radiotherapy and immunotherapy resistance in tumors. Study background: Participants in Cohort 2 were given 1 Gy per fraction every two weeks, for 13 Gy over 26 weeks.

Noted time point: before trial treatment. TCR amplification involved 20 PCR cycles with a constant-region primer and V-primer adapter. TCRdb independently ran MiXCR on the reads; one entry per CDR3 protein. In the table there are tens of thousands of distinct CDR3 sequences, approximately 10% of which are singletons. This receptor was taken from a female donor with ovarian cancer. V is TRBV18 and J is TRBJ2-5; maybe TRBD2 (6 bases). This sample comprised PBMCs, obtained before treatment. The CDR3 coding sequence is TGTGCCAGCTCACCGGGGGGTGGAGAGACCCAGTACTTC. Its translation is CASSPGGGETQYF. Looking up the rest from reference TRBV18 and TRBJ2-5 gives the full variable domain: NAGVMQNPRHLVRRRGQEARLRCSPMKGHSHVYWYRQLPEEGLKFMVYLQKENIIDESGMPKERFSAEFPKEGPSILRIQQVVRGDSAAYFCASSPGGGETQYFGPGTRLLVL.